This note documents a single TCR beta chain sequence. Its antigen is unidentified. This entry is derived from a study of T cell responses to AZD1222 COVID-19 vaccine. Study-level information: Second-dose recipients at about 4 or about 12 weeks were treated as one pooled group.

Study-wide points: Reports indicate that nearly half of spike-specific TCRs are directed at unmutated variant regions. Clonal diversity may have been underestimated in mostly white British donors.

Profiling relied on immunoSEQ multiplex PCR, and the TCRdb table lists in-frame clones only, not all of them. The sample contains some 110,000 clones, 89% of which appear only once. Trimming removed 4 bases from V and 6 bases from J, with 11 bases in between. CDR3 length: 13 amino acids. Germline lookup yields CDR1 SGHDN and CDR2 FVKESK. This TCR was recovered from an adult in good health. The specimen comprised peripheral blood, sampled on day 0 of AZD1222 vaccination. The genes are TRBV14 and TRBJ2-3; no clear D. The CDR3 DNA reads TGTGCCAGCAGCCTCGAACCCCCGGATACGCAGTATTTT. Translating gives CASSLEPPDTQYF.